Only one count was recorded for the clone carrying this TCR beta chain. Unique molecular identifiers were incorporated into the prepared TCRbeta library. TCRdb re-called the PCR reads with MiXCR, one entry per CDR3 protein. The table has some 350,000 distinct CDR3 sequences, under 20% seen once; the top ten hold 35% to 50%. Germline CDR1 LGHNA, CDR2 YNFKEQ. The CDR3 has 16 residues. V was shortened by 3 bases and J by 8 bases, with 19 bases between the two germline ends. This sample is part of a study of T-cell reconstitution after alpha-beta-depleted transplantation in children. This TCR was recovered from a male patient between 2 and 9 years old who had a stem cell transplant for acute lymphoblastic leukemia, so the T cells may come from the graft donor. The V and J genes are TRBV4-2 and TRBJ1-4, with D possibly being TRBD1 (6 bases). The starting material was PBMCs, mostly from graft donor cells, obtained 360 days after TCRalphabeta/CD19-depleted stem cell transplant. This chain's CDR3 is CASSHPGRGTGEKLFF. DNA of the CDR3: TGTGCCAGCAGCCACCCCGGGAGGGGGACGGGGGAAAAACTGTTTTTT.